The rows below give T cell receptor beta chains drawn from one sample of a study of T cell responses to AZD1222 COVID-19 vaccine. Clones were sequenced by immunoSEQ multiplex PCR, and TCRdb holds only the in-frame ones, with some missing. The sample has approximately 140,000 clones, 75% to 95% seen once; the top ten hold around 1.9%. Sequences were derived from peripheral blood, sampled 28 days after the second AZD1222 dose. These receptor sequences come from an adult who received the AZD1222 COVID-19 vaccine. CDR3s include the opening cysteine and the closing phenylalanine or tryptophan. A D gene is named only where the DNA matches it firmly. Clone size, where shown, is once, few, many, or a class for clones that have expanded.

>.|TRBJ2-5|TRBD2|TRBV7-9
TGTGCCAGCAGCGACACCGGGGGGCAAGAGACCCAGTACTTC
CASSDTGGQETQYF
>.|TRBJ2-5|.|TRBV7-9
TGTGCCAGCAGCTTTTCAACAGGACTAACTTACCAAGAGACCCAGTACTTC
CASSFSTGLTYQETQYF
>.|TRBJ2-3|.|TRBV2
TGTGCCAGCAGTATACGGGCGGGGCTACCAGATACGCAGTATTTT
CASSIRAGLPDTQYF
>.|TRBJ2-4|TRBD1|TRBV5-1
TGCGCCAGCAGCTCCCCGGACAGGCTTGCCAAAAACATTCAGTACTTC
CASSSPDRLAKNIQYF
>.|TRBJ1-2|.|TRBV7-9
TGTGCCAGCAGCTTAGGTTACGGCAGCGTAAACTATGGCTACACCTTC
CASSLGYGSVNYGYTF
>.|TRBJ2-1|.|TRBV21-1
TGTGCCAGCAGGGTGACAGGGGGCTTCAGCTCCTACAATGAGCAGTTCTTC
CASRVTGGFSSYNEQFF
>.|TRBJ1-1|TRBD1|TRBV30
TGTGCCTGGAGTCCCAGGACAGGGGGCTTTCGGAACACTGAAGCTTTCTTT
CAWSPRTGGFRNTEAFF
>.|TRBJ1-5|.|TRBV5-1
TGCGCCAGCAGCAAGGATAGCAATCAGCCCCAGCATTTT
CASSKDSNQPQHF
>few|TRBJ2-2|.|TRBV3-1/TRBV3-2
TGTGCCAGCAGCCCCGTAATCACCGGGGAGCTGTTTTTT
CASSPVITGELFF
>.|TRBJ1-2|TRBD1|TRBV19
TGTGCCAGTACCTGGACAGGAGTGAATTATGGCTACACCTTC
CASTWTGVNYGYTF
>.|TRBJ2-7|.|TRBV6-5
TGTGCCAGCAGTTCGGGCCCCGGAAACGAGCAGTACTTC
CASSSGPGNEQYF
>.|TRBJ1-5|.|TRBV7-2
TGTGCCAGCAGCTTAGACGAGGGACCTTATCAGCCCCAGCATTTT
CASSLDEGPYQPQHF
>.|TRBJ1-1|.|TRBV6-6
TGTGCCAGCAGTTACTCGGATATCGGCACTGAAGCTTTCTTT
CASSYSDIGTEAFF
>.|TRBJ2-5|.|TRBV7-7
TGTGCTAGCAGCCCCACCGCCGGGTCACAAGAGACCCAGTACTTC
CASSPTAGSQETQYF
>.|TRBJ1-1|.|TRBV2
TGTGCCAGCCGTAGCGGGCAGGGGAACACTGAAGCTTTCTTT
CASRSGQGNTEAFF
>once|TRBJ1-5|.|TRBV30
TGTGCCTGGAGTGTGGGGTCAGGGAATCAGCCCCAGCATTTT
CAWSVGSGNQPQHF
>.|TRBJ1-6|.|TRBV30
TGTGCCTGGAGCATAGGGGTGGGACCCCTCCACTTT
CAWSIGVGPLHF
>.|TRBJ2-3|.|TRBV14
TGTGCCAGCAGCCAACGGACAGCACACACAGATACGCAGTATTTT
CASSQRTAHTDTQYF
>.|TRBJ2-5|.|TRBV15
TGTGCCACCAGCAGAGATCTTAGTCAAGAGACCCAGTACTTC
CATSRDLSQETQYF
>.|TRBJ1-2|.|TRBV7-3
TGTGCCAGCAGCTTAGCACCTAACTATGGCTACACCTTC
CASSLAPNYGYTF
>.|TRBJ2-1|.|TRBV3-1/TRBV3-2
TGTGCCAGCAGCCATGCCCGACCAGGGCACTACAATGAGCAGTTCTTC
CASSHARPGHYNEQFF
>.|TRBJ1-2|TRBD1|TRBV6-5
TGTGCCAGCAGTCCCCGACAGGGGGTGAATGGCTACACCTTC
CASSPRQGVNGYTF
>.|TRBJ1-6|TRBD1|TRBV7-9
TGTGCCAGCCGGGACAGGGGTCACCCTAATTCACCCCTCCACTTT
CASRDRGHPNSPLHF
>few|TRBJ1-4|.|TRBV10-3
TGTGCCATCAGTCAGGGTGCAGATGAAAAACTGTTTTTT
CAISQGADEKLFF